Below, 9 T cell receptor beta chains from the same sample are listed, as sequenced in a study of neurological immune-mediated disorders. In TCRdb, the 5' RACE reads were re-called with MiXCR into one record per CDR3 protein. The repertoire consists of some 38,000 distinct CDR3 sequences, with around 10% occurring once and the leading ten covering approximately 4%. The sample's time point: technical triplicate 1. The sample consisted of PBMCs. These receptor sequences come from a man aged 60 to 75 with HTLV-1-associated myelopathy (HAM/TSP).

This sequence joins TRBV6-1 and TRBJ2-7; 13 bases agree with TRBD2. Unmatched junction bases numbered 4, after V lost 5 bases and J lost 3 bases. Germline assignment: CDR1 MNHNS and CDR2 SASEGT. The CDR3 extends over 15 amino acids. The CDR3: CASSTGLAGVYEQYF. The CDR3 bases are TGTGCCAGCAGTACCGGACTAGCGGGAGTCTACGAGCAGTACTTC.

This clonotype was seen many times. The J gene is TRBJ2-5, the V gene TRBV20-1, with 12 bases fitting TRBD2. Germline assignment: CDR1 DFQATT and CDR2 SNEGSKA (reference sequence). After removal of 1 base from V and 7 bases from J, the junction contained 10 bases not matched to a gene. This CDR3 has 16 amino acids. This CDR3 is CSARGSTSGGIGTQYF. The CDR3 DNA is TGCAGTGCTAGAGGCAGCACTAGCGGGGGGATCGGGACCCAGTACTTC.

This clonotype appeared many times. The V call is TRBV7-2, the J call TRBJ1-5; D ambiguous. CDR1 SGHTA and CDR2 FQGNSA come from the germline V gene. V dropped 3 bases and J dropped 3 bases, with 12 bases sitting between them. The CDR3 is made up of 15 amino acids. This CDR3 reads CASSFAGGYNQPQHF. The CDR3 nucleotides read TGTGCCAGCAGCTTTGCGGGAGGCTACAATCAGCCCCAGCATTTT.

This clonotype was observed at least ten times. The chain links TRBV30 to TRBJ2-5; TRBD2 matches 7 bases. Trimming took 4 bases from V and 0 from J; bases not matched to a gene: 5. The CDR3 runs to 14 residues. Germline V gene lookup returns CDR1 GTSNPN and CDR2 SVGIG (reference sequence). The CDR3 region is CAWNLRGDQETQYF. The CDR3 DNA sequence: TGTGCCTGGAATCTACGGGGGGACCAAGAGACCCAGTACTTC.

J is TRBJ2-5 and V is TRBV7-2; 10 bases agree with TRBD2. The germline gives CDR1 SGHTA, CDR2 FQGNSA. CDR3 size: 16 residues. The V and J ends lost 8 bases and 5 bases, in that order; junction bases with no gene match: 14. CDR3 region: CASPGGSGGVRETQYF. The CDR3 DNA reads TGTGCCAGCCCGGGAGGAAGCGGGGGGGTAAGGGAGACCCAGTACTTC.

This clonotype was detected ten times or more. This sequence joins TRBV5-1 and TRBJ2-3, with D maybe TRBD2 (5 bases). V gave up 5 bases and J gave up 4 bases, with 14 bases separating them. Germline CDR1 reads SGHRS; CDR2 reads YFSETQ. This CDR3 has 14 amino acids. This CDR3 reads CASRSGQPADTQYF. The CDR3 bases are TGCGCCAGCAGGAGCGGCCAGCCAGCAGATACGCAGTATTTT.

The chain links TRBV10-3 to TRBJ1-1; D possibly corresponds to TRBD1 (6 bases). CDR3 size: 15 residues. Looked up from germline, CDR1 is ENHRY and CDR2 is SYGVKD. The germline V and J ends were trimmed by 3 bases and 1 base, with 12 bases remaining between them. The CDR3, as DNA: TGTGCCATCAGTGACGACAGGAATCCGAACACTGAAGCTTTCTTT. It codes for CAISDDRNPNTEAFF.

This clonotype was seen repeatedly, ten times or more. The V call is TRBV4-1, the J call TRBJ2-7; D gene unclear. Germline V gene lookup returns CDR1 MGHRA and CDR2 YSYEKL. The CDR3 is 15 residues long. V was clipped by 1 base and J by 5 bases, with 15 bases between them. The chain's CDR3 is CASSQGPAMVDEQYF. DNA for the CDR3: TGCGCCAGCAGCCAAGGTCCAGCGATGGTGGACGAGCAGTACTTC.

This clonotype has at least ten counts. J is TRBJ2-7 and V is TRBV12-3 or TRBV12-4; D remains ambiguous. The CDR3 sequence is 13 residues long. Deletions cut 7 bases from V and 7 bases from J, with 17 bases between. CDR3 in DNA: TGTGCCAGCACCCCTCGGGTCGGGTTAGAGCAGTACTTC. It translates to CASTPRVGLEQYF.